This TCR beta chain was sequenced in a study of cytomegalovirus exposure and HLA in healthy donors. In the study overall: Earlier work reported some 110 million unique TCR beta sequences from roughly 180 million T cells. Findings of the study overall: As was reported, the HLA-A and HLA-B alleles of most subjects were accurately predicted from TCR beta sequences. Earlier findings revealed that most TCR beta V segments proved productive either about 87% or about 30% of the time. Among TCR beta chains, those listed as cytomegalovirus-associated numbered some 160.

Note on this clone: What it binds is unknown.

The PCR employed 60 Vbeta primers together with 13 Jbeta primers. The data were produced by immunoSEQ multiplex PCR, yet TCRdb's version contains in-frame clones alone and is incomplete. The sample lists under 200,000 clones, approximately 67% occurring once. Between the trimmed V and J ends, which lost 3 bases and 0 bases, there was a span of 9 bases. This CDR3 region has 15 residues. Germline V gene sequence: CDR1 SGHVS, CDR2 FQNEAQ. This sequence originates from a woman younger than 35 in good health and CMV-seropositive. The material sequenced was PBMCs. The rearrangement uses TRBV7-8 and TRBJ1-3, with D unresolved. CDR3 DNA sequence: TGTGCCAGCAGCTTGAGGGCCCGCTCTGGAAACACCATATATTTT. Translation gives CASSLRARSGNTIYF.